A selection of T cell receptor beta chains follows, all from one sample in a study of blood T cells in healthy people across ages. TCRdb re-derived calls from the 5' RACE reads in MiXCR, one entry per CDR3 protein. The data hold more than 650,000 distinct CDR3 sequences, with 20% to 25% observed a single time. The sequenced sample consisted of blood. The source of these receptors is a man aged 70-80 years in good health. The CDR3 runs from the conserved cysteine through the conserved F or W. A D gene is named only where the DNA matches it firmly. Clone size is shown for a subset of rows, as once, few, many or a class of expanded clone.

TRBV28,NA,TRBJ2-1,NA,TGTGCCAGCAGGACCGAACATGAGCAGTTCTTC,CASRTEHEQFF
TRBV12-3/TRBV12-4,TRBD2,TRBJ2-1,few,TGTGCCAGCAGTTTTCGGGAGGAGCGGCCTGAGCAGTTCTTC,CASSFREERPEQFF
TRBV6-1,TRBD1,TRBJ1-4,NA,TGTGCCAGCAGCGATGGATTGGGACAGGGAAGGGAAAAACTGTTTTTT,CASSDGLGQGREKLFF
TRBV5-1,NA,TRBJ1-2,NA,TGCGCCAGCAGCAAAGGACAGCCCGGGTCTAACTATGGCTACACCTTC,CASSKGQPGSNYGYTF
TRBV20-1,NA,TRBJ2-3,few,TGCAGTGCTACACCCCTCAGCACAGATACGCAGTATTTT,CSATPLSTDTQYF
TRBV7-2,TRBD2,TRBJ2-5,NA,TGTGCCAGCAGCTCGATCGGACTAGTGATGGAGACCCAGTACTTC,CASSSIGLVMETQYF
TRBV14,NA,TRBJ2-3,NA,TGTGCCAGCAGCCAAGACAAGGGTACCCGCACAGATACGCAGTATTTT,CASSQDKGTRTDTQYF
TRBV20-1,NA,TRBJ2-1,few,TGCAGTGCTAGAGTTACGACAGCGAATTCCTACAATGAGCAGTTCTTC,CSARVTTANSYNEQFF
TRBV7-2,NA,TRBJ1-3,many,TGTGCCAGCAGCTTAGGGACAGTCGGAAACACCATATATTTT,CASSLGTVGNTIYF
TRBV10-3,TRBD2,TRBJ2-1,NA,TGTGCCATCAGTGAGTCGCCTAGCGGGAGTAATGAGCAGTTCTTC,CAISESPSGSNEQFF
TRBV20-1,NA,TRBJ1-2,many,TGCAGTGCTAGGTCCCGCGTTGGGCTCCATAACACCTTC,CSARSRVGLHNTF
TRBV3-1,NA,TRBJ2-1,NA,TGTGCCAGCAGCCCGGACCGAAACAATGAGCAGTTCTTC,CASSPDRNNEQFF
TRBV29-1,NA,TRBJ1-1,few,TGCAGCGTTGAAGATCGGGGGATGGGAGCTTTCTTT,CSVEDRGMGAFF
TRBV12-3/TRBV12-4,TRBD1,TRBJ1-2,few,TGTGCCAGCAGTTTCCGGGACAGGGTAAACTATGGCTACACCTTC,CASSFRDRVNYGYTF
TRBV6-1,TRBD2,TRBJ2-6,NA,TGTGCCAGCGAGAGCGGGAGATGGGTAGGTGGGGCCAACGTCCTGACTTTC,CASESGRWVGGANVLTF
TRBV28,NA,TRBJ1-5,few,TGTGCCAGCAGAAGCAGCAGGCAGCCCCAGCATTTT,CASRSSRQPQHF
TRBV12-3/TRBV12-4,TRBD2,TRBJ2-2,NA,TGTGCCAGCAGTTTAAATTTACTAGCGGTCACCGGGGAGCTGTTTTTT,CASSLNLLAVTGELFF
TRBV7-8,TRBD2,TRBJ2-7,NA,TGTGCCAGCAGCCCCCGACCCGGGACTAGCGGGTCTCTGTACGAGCAGTACTTC,CASSPRPGTSGSLYEQYF
TRBV6-6,TRBD2,TRBJ2-3,NA,TGTGCCATACAGGCTAGCGGGAGGACTATCACAGATACGCAGTATTTT,CAIQASGRTITDTQYF
TRBV20-1,NA,TRBJ1-2,few,TGCAGTGCTAGAGCAGGTGGGGAAGGCTACACCTTC,CSARAGGEGYTF
TRBV5-1,NA,TRBJ2-1,NA,TGCGCCTCTGACAGGGAGACTAGAGGCAATGGGCAGTTCTTC,CASDRETRGNGQFF
TRBV29-1,NA,TRBJ2-2,few,TGCAGCGTTGCCAGGGGCCTCACCGGGGAGCTGTTTTTT,CSVARGLTGELFF
TRBV6-5,TRBD1,TRBJ1-2,NA,TGTGCCAGCAGTTACTCAGGCAGGGGGCTAGGCTACACCTTC,CASSYSGRGLGYTF
TRBV29-1,TRBD1,TRBJ1-2,few,TGCAGCGTTGAAGATCGGGGGACAGGGGGTCCTTACGACTATGGCTACACCTTC,CSVEDRGTGGPYDYGYTF
TRBV23-1,TRBD1,TRBJ1-4,few,TGCGCCAGCAGTCTGTCTGTGATGCACAACCGGGACAGGGGTGATGAAAAACTGTTTTTT,CASSLSVMHNRDRGDEKLFF
TRBV14,NA,TRBJ1-1,few,TGTGCCAGCAGTACAGGGAGTATCATGAACACTGAAGCTTTCTTT,CASSTGSIMNTEAFF
TRBV11-2,TRBD2,TRBJ2-1,NA,TGTGCCAGCAGCTTAGATAAACTAGCGGGAGGTCTTGAGCAGTTCTTC,CASSLDKLAGGLEQFF
TRBV27,TRBD2,TRBJ2-4,NA,TGTGCCAGCTGTAAAGCGGGAGGGGGAAACATTCAGTACTTC,CASCKAGGGNIQYF
TRBV7-2,TRBD2,TRBJ2-1,NA,TGTGCCAGCAGTTTTGAAGCGGGGAACTACAATGAGCAGTTCTTC,CASSFEAGNYNEQFF
TRBV3-1,TRBD1,TRBJ2-5,many,TGTGCCAGCAGCGACAGGGTCTTGGAGACCCAGTACTTC,CASSDRVLETQYF
TRBV5-1,TRBD2,TRBJ2-2,few,TGCGCCAGCAGCCCTACGCGGGGGGGATCCGGGACCGGGGAGCTGTTTTTT,CASSPTRGGSGTGELFF
TRBV7-2,NA,TRBJ2-5,few,TGTGCCAGCAGCTTAGCGGGAGCTATAGAGACCCAGTACTTC,CASSLAGAIETQYF
TRBV4-3,TRBD1,TRBJ2-5,many,TGCGCCAGCTCCTCAAGGAGGGACAGGGGCCACTTC,CASSSRRDRGHF
TRBV20-1,TRBD1,TRBJ1-5,NA,TGCAGTGCTCACGGGACAGGCGATCAGCCCCAGCATTTT,CSAHGTGDQPQHF
TRBV12-3/TRBV12-4,TRBD2,TRBJ2-3,NA,TGTGCCAGCAGTTTAGAGCTGCGGGGGGCAAGTTTT,CASSLELRGASF
TRBV4-3,NA,TRBJ1-5,few,TGCGCCAGCAGCCAAGAACCGAACTATAGCAATCAGCCCCAGCATTTT,CASSQEPNYSNQPQHF
TRBV28,NA,TRBJ2-1,NA,TGTGCCAGCAGTTCGGCCAGGTCACACGATGAGCAGTTCTTC,CASSSARSHDEQFF
TRBV6-5,TRBD1,TRBJ2-7,NA,TGTGCCAGCAGTAGGGGGTCGGGACAGGGCTACGAGCAGTACTTC,CASSRGSGQGYEQYF
TRBV14,NA,TRBJ2-3,NA,TGTGCCAGCAGCCAAGAGCCGGCCATACCGACAGATACGCAGTATTTT,CASSQEPAIPTDTQYF
TRBV7-6,NA,TRBJ2-7,few,TGTGCCAGCAGCTTAGGAGGGTTGGGGGACTCCTACGAGCAGTACTTC,CASSLGGLGDSYEQYF
TRBV28,NA,TRBJ2-7,NA,TGTGCCAGCAGTTTACCTCAGGGAAACGAGCAGTACTTC,CASSLPQGNEQYF
TRBV20-1,TRBD2,TRBJ2-2,few,TGCAGTGCTAGATCAAGGACTAGCAGGGGTGCCGGGGAGCTGTTTTTT,CSARSRTSRGAGELFF
TRBV20-1,NA,TRBJ1-6,once,TGCAGTGCTGTTTCCAGAGCATCTGGTAATTCACCCCTCCACTTT,CSAVSRASGNSPLHF
TRBV7-9,NA,TRBJ1-2,NA,TGTGCCGGCAGCTTAGCCGGACAGCGCTATGGCTACACCTTC,CAGSLAGQRYGYTF
TRBV9,NA,TRBJ1-2,few,TGTGCCAGCAGCGTTGGGGGGCTGGGCTATGGCTACACCTTC,CASSVGGLGYGYTF
TRBV4-1,NA,TRBJ2-4,NA,TGCGCCAGCAGCCAAGAGGAAGGGACCTTAGGAATTCAGTACTTC,CASSQEEGTLGIQYF
TRBV6-5,NA,TRBJ2-3,NA,TGTGCCAGCAAGCCAGGGGTCAGAGATACGCAGTATTTT,CASKPGVRDTQYF
TRBV20-1,NA,TRBJ2-3,NA,TGCAGCCCCGAGGCGCCCACAGATACGCAGTATTTT,CSPEAPTDTQYF
TRBV20-1,NA,TRBJ2-6,many,TGCAGTGCCGATTCCCCCGGGGCCAACGTCCTGACTTTC,CSADSPGANVLTF
TRBV15,NA,TRBJ1-2,few,TGTGCCACCAGCAGAGTCGCAGATCGGGGCTACACCTTC,CATSRVADRGYTF
TRBV7-9,TRBD1,TRBJ1-4,NA,TGTGCCAGCAGCTTCATGCGGGAGACAGGGGGTGAAAAACTGTTTTTT,CASSFMRETGGEKLFF